By share, the clone carrying this T cell receptor beta chain counts as medium-sized. Its antigen is not identified. The record originates from a study of human T cells and chemical hapten exposure. The wider study: Patients were given diphenylcyclopropenone on the scalp weekly across the approximately 25-week study.

Time point of the sample: patch test 1, 2 weeks after DPC sensitization. Treatment defined: therapeutic diphenylcyclopropenone sensitization with weekly scalp DPC. Each CDR3 protein is one row after TCRdb ran MiXCR on the RACE reads. The sample holds roughly 14,000 distinct CDR3 sequences, 15% to 20% seen once. The CDR3 is made up of 11 amino acids. CDR1 and CDR2 (germline): DFQATT, SNEGSKA (reference sequence). Germline trimming cut 4 bases from V and 8 bases from J; bases unmatched to any gene: 4. Study-wide points: Alopecia was present in the donors, so their immune response may differ from healthy people's.

J is TRBJ1-2 and V is TRBV20-1, with 7 bases aligning to TRBD1. The material was whole blood, obtained in connection with sensitization to the hapten diphenylcyclopropenone (DPC). The sequence came from a woman under 40 with alopecia areata. Some clones in this sample may be carry-over from other donors' samples. DNA of the CDR3: TGCAGTGCTACACAGGGGAGCGGCTACACCTTC. Protein sequence: CSATQGSGYTF.